Listed below are T cell receptor beta chains from one sample, sequenced in a study of shared clonotypes between healthy human individuals. This table comes from immunoSEQ multiplex PCR, and its TCRdb copy is limited to in-frame clones, with some not included. Here the sample spans approximately 1.4 million clones, approximately 98% being singletons. Sequenced: naive CD4+ T cells sorted from blood. The receptors originated from a man aged 30 to 39 in good health. Each CDR3 is given with its conserved first and last residue. The order of the fields is D gene, V gene, J gene, CDR3 protein, CDR3 DNA. The D gene is left open where the match is weak.

D: .; V: TRBV5-1; J: TRBJ1-4; CDR3: CASSLEPTGGKLFF; DNA: TGCGCCAGCAGCTTGGAACCGACGGGGGGGAAACTGTTTTTT
D: .; V: TRBV27; J: TRBJ1-2; CDR3: CASSARTDPNYGYTF; DNA: TGTGCCAGCAGTGCACGGACGGACCCTAACTATGGCTACACCTTC
D: TRBD1; V: TRBV29-1; J: TRBJ2-7; CDR3: CSVGETGRYEQYF; DNA: TGCAGCGTTGGTGAGACAGGGCGGTACGAGCAGTACTTC
D: .; V: TRBV15; J: TRBJ1-1; CDR3: CATSPAPFRGTEAFF; DNA: TGTGCCACCAGCCCTGCGCCTTTTCGGGGCACTGAAGCTTTCTTT
D: .; V: TRBV6-4; J: TRBJ2-3; CDR3: CASSTDRVSDTQYF; DNA: TGTGCCAGCAGTACGGACCGCGTTTCAGATACGCAGTATTTT
D: TRBD1; V: TRBV19; J: TRBJ2-7; CDR3: CASSIGTGDYEQYF; DNA: TGTGCCAGTAGTATAGGGACAGGAGACTACGAGCAGTACTTC
D: .; V: TRBV19; J: TRBJ2-7; CDR3: CASSIFFSSGASEQYF; DNA: TGTGCCAGTAGTATCTTTTTTTCATCGGGGGCGAGCGAGCAGTACTTC
D: .; V: TRBV9; J: TRBJ2-7; CDR3: CASSGGRSYEQYF; DNA: TGTGCCAGCAGCGGGGGACGGTCCTACGAGCAGTACTTC
D: .; V: TRBV18; J: TRBJ2-2; CDR3: CASSQHQGNTGELFF; DNA: TGTGCCAGCTCACAACACCAGGGGAACACCGGGGAGCTGTTTTTT
D: TRBD1; V: TRBV23-1; J: TRBJ2-7; CDR3: CASRPYQGQGPYEQYF; DNA: TGCGCCAGCAGACCCTATCAAGGACAGGGACCCTACGAGCAGTACTTC
D: .; V: TRBV6-1; J: TRBJ1-1; CDR3: CASIRYTEAFF; DNA: TGTGCCAGCATAAGGTACACTGAAGCTTTCTTT
D: TRBD2; V: TRBV28; J: TRBJ2-1; CDR3: CASTRTSGSYNEQFF; DNA: TGTGCCAGCACCCGGACTAGCGGATCCTACAATGAGCAGTTCTTC
D: TRBD1; V: TRBV2; J: TRBJ2-1; CDR3: CASTRDRAYNEQFF; DNA: TGTGCCAGCACGCGGGACAGGGCTTACAATGAGCAGTTCTTC
D: .; V: TRBV27; J: TRBJ1-1; CDR3: CASSLKGSLNTEAFF; DNA: TGTGCCAGCAGTTTAAAGGGGTCTCTGAACACTGAAGCTTTCTTT